A single sample gave rise to the 3 T cell receptor beta chains below, sequenced in a study of blood T cell repertoires in COVID-19. Only in-frame clones appear in the TCRdb table, and some are missing; sequencing was by immunoSEQ multiplex PCR. The table records 45,000 or so clones, more than 75% of them present only once. Sequencing was carried out using peripheral blood. These TCRs come from an elderly woman with COVID-19, enrolled during active disease.

V usage is TRBV5-4 and J usage is TRBJ2-7, with 8 bases lining up with TRBD1. This CDR3 is built from 16 residues. Losses at the gene ends were 4 bases for V and 3 bases for J; bases not matched to a gene: 12. Germline assignment: CDR1 SGHNT and CDR2 YYREEE (reference sequence). CDR3 amino acids: CASSREGAGGFYEQYF. In DNA, the CDR3 is TGTGCCAGCAGCCGGGAAGGAGCAGGGGGCTTCTACGAGCAGTACTTC.

CDR3 residues: CASSYEGRARGYTF. The CDR3 bases are TGTGCCAGCAGTTATGAAGGCAGGGCAAGGGGCTACACCTTC. This sequence joins TRBV6-5 and TRBJ1-2; possible D gene TRBD1, 5 bases. This CDR3 has 14 amino acids. Germline values: CDR1 MNHEY, CDR2 SVGAGI. Trimming cost V 3 bases and J 8 bases, with 16 bases left between them.

The V gene is TRBV10-1, the J gene TRBJ2-2; possibly TRBD2 for D (6 bases). The CDR3 is made up of 16 amino acids. The V gene lost 4 bases and the J gene lost 1 base, with 13 bases spanning the gap. From germline, CDR1 is WNHNN and CDR2 SYGVQD (reference sequence). The CDR3 coding sequence is TGCGCCAGCAGTGGGGAGGCCGCTCAGAACACCGGGGAGCTGTTTTTT. Protein sequence: CASSGEAAQNTGELFF.